A single sample is the source of the 19 T cell receptor beta chains below, sequenced in a study of T-cell memory formation after mild COVID-19. TCRdb processed the 5' RACE reads anew with MiXCR; each CDR3 protein has one entry. The sample carries 100,000 to 150,000 distinct CDR3 sequences, approximately 6.3% recorded once. Sequencing used PBMCs or a T cell subset sorted from them (not recorded which). These TCRs come from an adult woman who had mild COVID-19 (a few samples of this study predate the infection). Cell type and time point are not known.

There are many counts of this clonotype. Here the CDR3 DNA reads TGTGCCAGCAGAAACGCGGGGGACTACAATGAGCAGTTCTTC. Translated: CASRNAGDYNEQFF. The chain combines TRBV6-5 with TRBJ2-1; TRBD2 aligns across 7 bases. The germline gives CDR1 MNHEY, CDR2 SVGAGI. This CDR3 region has 14 residues. Trimming at V came to 6 bases and at J to 3 bases, leaving 5 bases not matched to a gene.

This clonotype was counted a few times. This sequence joins TRBV4-2 and TRBJ1-4; 8 bases match TRBD1. Germline loops: CDR1 LGHNA, CDR2 YNFKEQ. This CDR3 contains 16 residues. Losses at the gene ends were 0 bases for V and 8 bases for J; bases not matched to a gene: 8. The CDR3 region is CASSQDPVTGGEKLFF. The CDR3 DNA reads as TGTGCCAGCAGCCAAGATCCTGTCACAGGGGGAGAAAAACTGTTTTTT.

The chain employs TRBV6-2 or TRBV6-3 and TRBJ2-2; D remains ambiguous. This CDR3 has 15 residues. The germline CDR1 and CDR2 sequences are MNHEY and SVGEGT. V gave up 5 bases and J gave up 2 bases, with 12 bases separating them. CDR3 sequence reads: CASSTRTRNTGELFF. In DNA form, the CDR3 reads TGTGCCAGCAGTACCAGAACGCGAAACACCGGGGAGCTGTTTTTT.

The chain carries TRBV3-1 and TRBJ2-3; D may be TRBD1 or TRBD2 (5 bases each). V was shortened by 6 bases and J by 4 bases, with 20 bases between the two germline ends. The germline V gene has CDR1 LGHDT and CDR2 YNNKEL (reference sequence). The CDR3 consists of 16 residues. CDR3 nucleotide sequence: TGTGCCAGCAGGACAACCGGGACCCATCCCCCAGATACGCAGTATTTT. The encoded protein is CASRTTGTHPPDTQYF.

The genes are TRBV11-1 and TRBJ2-2; weak D call: TRBD2 (6 bases). Germline CDR1 and CDR2: SGHAT and FQDESV (reference sequence). V shed 3 bases and J shed 4 bases, with 15 bases lying between them. The CDR3 has 16 amino acids. In DNA form, the CDR3 reads TGTGCCAGCAGCTTCCCCGTGGCGGGATTCACCGGGGAGCTGTTTTTT. This translates into CASSFPVAGFTGELFF.

This clonotype came up many times. V is TRBV7-8 and J is TRBJ2-3, with TRBD1 matching over 10 bases. V shed 7 bases and J 2 bases; nucleotides not matched to a gene: 6. Germline CDR1 is SGHVS and CDR2 is FQNEAQ. This CDR3 contains 15 residues. CDR3 nucleotides: TGTGCCAGCAAGACCGGGACAGGGGTCACAGATACGCAGTATTTT. It codes for CASKTGTGVTDTQYF.

This clonotype was recorded at least ten times. The CDR3 sequence: CASSLGGRGLAETQYF. CDR3 nucleotide sequence: TGTGCCAGCAGCTTAGGTGGAAGAGGACTAGCCGAGACCCAGTACTTC. The V call is TRBV7-6, the J call TRBJ2-5, with 8 bases lining up with TRBD2. Germline V gene data show CDR1 as SGHVS and CDR2 as FNYEAQ. The CDR3 contains 16 residues. V lost 1 base to trimming and J lost 5 bases; unmatched junction nucleotides: 9.

In its sample, this clonotype was seen a few times. The chain is built from TRBV9 and TRBJ2-1, with TRBD2 as a possible D gene (5 bases). Germline CDR1 is SGDLS and CDR2 is YYNGEE. The CDR3 has 16 amino acids. The V gene lost 0 bases and the J gene lost 2 bases, with 12 bases spanning the gap. The CDR3 spells CASSVARGRAYNEQFF. CDR3 nucleotide sequence: TGTGCCAGCAGCGTAGCTCGGGGAAGGGCCTACAATGAGCAGTTCTTC.

The gene calls are TRBV3-1 and TRBJ2-1; 8 positions agree with TRBD1. The V segment lost 2 bases and the J segment 10 bases; nucleotides outside the gene matches: 4. The CDR3 is 13 residues long. Germline CDR1 is LGHDT and CDR2 is YNNKEL (reference sequence). The CDR3 DNA follows: TGTGCCAGCAGCCAACTGACAGGGGAGGAGCAGTTCTTC. Protein: CASSQLTGEEQFF.

This clonotype was found a few times. This rearrangement joins TRBV5-1 to TRBJ2-3; 11 bases fit TRBD2. Per germline, CDR1 SGHRS and CDR2 YFSETQ. The CDR3 has 19 amino acids. The V gene end was trimmed by 4 bases and the J gene end by 4 bases; junction bases not matched to a gene: 17. CDR3 in DNA: TGCGCCAGCAGCCAACTAATAGCGGGGGGGCGGCTGCGCCCAGATACGCAGTATTTT. It yields the protein CASSQLIAGGRLRPDTQYF.

This clonotype was recorded a few times. The V call is TRBV5-1, the J call TRBJ1-1, with D uncertain. Trimming took 5 bases from V and 7 from J, leaving 15 bases between them. From germline, CDR1 is SGHRS and CDR2 YFSETQ. The CDR3 is 13 amino acids. The CDR3 sequence: CASRVSNEGEAFF. CDR3 bases: TGCGCCAGCAGGGTGTCGAATGAGGGTGAAGCTTTCTTT.

The chain recombines TRBV5-6 with TRBJ2-3; D remains unclear. Trimming cost V 4 bases and J 1 base, with 13 bases left between them. This CDR3 region has 15 residues. Germline CDR1 is SGHDT and CDR2 is YYEEEE. CDR3 in amino acids: CASSKFRSRTDTQYF. The DNA for the CDR3 is TGTGCCAGCAGCAAATTCCGGAGCCGCACAGATACGCAGTATTTT.

This rearrangement joins TRBV4-2 to TRBJ2-2, with unresolved D. Trimming cost V 1 base and J 0 bases, with 9 bases left between them. The CDR3 is made up of 16 amino acids. The germline V gene encodes CDR1 LGHNA and CDR2 YNFKEQ. CDR3 amino acids: CASSQGLRTNTGELFF. CDR3 DNA sequence: TGTGCCAGCAGCCAAGGGTTACGGACGAACACCGGGGAGCTGTTTTTT.

The chain joins TRBV10-3 to TRBJ2-3, with D unclear. V dropped 2 bases and J dropped 4 bases, with 7 bases sitting between them. This CDR3 has 13 amino acids. Germline V gives CDR1 ENHRY, CDR2 SYGVKD. CDR3 nucleotides: TGTGCCATCAGTGAGAGGTGGGCAGATACGCAGTATTTT. It specifies CAISERWADTQYF.

In its sample, this clonotype was seen a few times. The CDR3 nucleotides are TGTGCCAGCAGCTTTCTAGGGTTGCACACTGAAGCTTTCTTT. Protein sequence: CASSFLGLHTEAFF. The chain combines TRBV7-2 with TRBJ1-1; D is unclear. The CDR3 contains 14 residues. With 3 bases removed from V and 3 bases from J, the gap between germline ends came to 11 bases. CDR1 and CDR2 from the germline V gene are SGHTA and FQGNSA.

The chain joins TRBV5-1 to TRBJ1-2; D is unresolved. The V end was cut by 1 base, the J end by 3 bases, with 13 bases between. The CDR3 runs 15 residues. Germline V CDR1 and CDR2: SGHRS, YFSETQ. DNA for the CDR3: TGCGCCAGCAGCTTGTTCCCGGATGGCGACTATGGCTACACCTTC. It translates to CASSLFPDGDYGYTF.

This clonotype was counted a few times. The chain is built from TRBV15 and TRBJ1-2; TRBD1 matches at 7 bases. V trimming: 5 bases; J trimming: 4 bases; junction bases outside the gene matches: 4. Germline CDR1 and CDR2: LNHNV and YYDKDF (reference sequence). The CDR3 consists of 13 residues. CDR3 residues: CATSQGGGYGYTF. The DNA of the CDR3 is TGTGCCACCAGCCAGGGGGGGGGCTATGGCTACACCTTC.

The chain employs TRBV6-5 and TRBJ2-2; TRBD2 matches at 8 bases. V trimming: 5 bases; J trimming: 5 bases; junction bases outside the gene matches: 10. The germline V gene encodes CDR1 MNHEY and CDR2 SVGAGI. The CDR3 has 16 residues. Here the CDR3 DNA reads TGTGCCAGCAGTGAGCTAGCGGGCGGGGAGACCGGGGAGCTGTTTTTT. Translated: CASSELAGGETGELFF.

This clonotype was counted at least ten times. This rearrangement joins TRBV5-4 to TRBJ2-1, with D possibly being TRBD2 (6 bases). The V gene's germline CDR1 is SGHNT and CDR2 YYREEE (reference sequence). The CDR3 spans 14 residues. The V end was cut by 4 bases, the J end by 5 bases, with 13 bases between. The CDR3, as DNA: TGTGCCAGCAGCCGGGGAGGCCCGGACAATGAGCAGTTCTTC. Its protein is CASSRGGPDNEQFF. The entire variable domain, with the rest obtained from reference TRBV5-4 and TRBJ2-1, is as follows: ETGVTQSPTHLIKTRGQQVTLRCSSQSGHNTVSWYQQALGQGPQFIFQYYREEENGRGNFPPRFSGLQFPNYSSELNVNALELDDSALYLCASSRGGPDNEQFFGPGTRLTVL.